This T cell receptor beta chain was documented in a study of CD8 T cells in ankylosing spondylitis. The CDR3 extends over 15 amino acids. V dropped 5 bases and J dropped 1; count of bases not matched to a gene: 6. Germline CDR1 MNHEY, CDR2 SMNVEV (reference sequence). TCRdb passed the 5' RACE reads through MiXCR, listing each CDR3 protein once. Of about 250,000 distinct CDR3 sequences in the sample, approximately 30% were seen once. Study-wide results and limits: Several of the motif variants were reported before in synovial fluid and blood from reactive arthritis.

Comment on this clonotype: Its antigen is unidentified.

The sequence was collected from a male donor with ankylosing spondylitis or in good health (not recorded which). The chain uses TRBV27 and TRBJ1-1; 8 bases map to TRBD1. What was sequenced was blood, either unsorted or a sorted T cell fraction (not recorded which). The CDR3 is CASSHRQGRNTEAFF. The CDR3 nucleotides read TGTGCCAGCAGTCACCGACAGGGGAGGAACACTGAAGCTTTCTTT.